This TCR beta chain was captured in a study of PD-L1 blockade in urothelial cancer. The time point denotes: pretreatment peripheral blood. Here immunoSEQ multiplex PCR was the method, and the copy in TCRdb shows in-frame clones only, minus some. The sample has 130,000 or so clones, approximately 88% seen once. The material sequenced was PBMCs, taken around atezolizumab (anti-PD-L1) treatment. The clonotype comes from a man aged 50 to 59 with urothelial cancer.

CDR3 bases: TGCGCCAGCAGCTCCTGGGGCGGCGCGGGGTCCTTAGACTACAATGAGCAGTTCTTC. Protein sequence: CASSSWGGAGSLDYNEQFF. This chain joins TRBV5-1 and TRBJ2-1; D perhaps matches TRBD2 (6 bases). CDR3 length: 19 residues. The germline V gene encodes CDR1 SGHRS and CDR2 YFSETQ. Trimming shortened V by 3 bases and J by 3 bases, and 25 bases separated the two germline ends.